These 5 T cell receptor beta chains were all obtained from the same sample, sequenced in a study of CD8+ T cells in alopecia areata. The treatment here: oral pan-JAK inhibitor, 5-10 mg twice daily. Sequencing used cDNA as its template, made by extracting RNA and reverse transcribing it. The table came from immunoSEQ multiplex PCR; TCRdb's copy has only in-frame clones and leaves some out. This table has some 190,000 clones, 55% to 70% appearing once. The starting material was CD4+ T cells sorted from blood, obtained at week 4, from a patient treated with tofacitinib. These receptors were taken from a human donor with alopecia areata.

Note on this clone: Distinct nucleotide sequences in the sample also encode this CDR3. DNA for the CDR3: TGTGCCAGCAGCCCCGGGACTAGCGGCTACAATGAGCAGTTCTTC. Translation gives CASSPGTSGYNEQFF. The rearrangement joins TRBV4-2 to TRBJ2-1; 11 bases are a match to TRBD2. The germline CDR1 and CDR2 sequences are LGHNA and YNFKEQ. The CDR3 sequence is 15 residues long. V shed 4 bases and J 3 bases; nucleotides not matched to a gene: 2.

The chain has TRBV19 and TRBJ2-5, with D possibly being TRBD1 (6 bases). The CDR3 is 14 residues long. Per germline, CDR1 LNHDA and CDR2 SQIVND (reference sequence). Deletions cut 7 bases from V and 5 bases from J, with 17 bases between. CDR3 amino acids: CASMNIRGSETQYF. The CDR3 bases are TGTGCCAGTATGAACATCAGGGGAAGCGAGACCCAGTACTTC.

The chain recombines TRBV30 with TRBJ1-3; D remains ambiguous. Deletions cut 2 bases from V and 0 bases from J, with 11 bases between. The CDR3 is made up of 15 amino acids. Germline V lookup: CDR1 GTSNPN, CDR2 SVGIG (reference sequence). The CDR3 spells CAWSSPGDSGNTIYF. DNA of the CDR3: TGTGCCTGGAGTTCCCCAGGTGACTCTGGAAACACCATATATTTT.

Concerning this clone: The junction shows a germline mismatch at one end, possibly a read error. This chain links TRBV29-1 with TRBJ1-1; D is ambiguous. CDR1 and CDR2 (germline): SQVTM, ANQGSEA. CDR3 length: 11 amino acids. The CDR3 sequence is CLVEAGTEAFF. CDR3 DNA: TGTCTCGTCGAGGCCGGCACTGAAGCTTTCTTT.

This clone showed up just a few times. The J gene is TRBJ2-1, the V gene TRBV2, with 7 bases matching TRBD1. Per the germline V gene, CDR1 is SNHLY and CDR2 is FYNNEI. V shed 7 bases and J 15 bases; nucleotides not matched to a gene: 12. The CDR3 consists of 12 residues. The CDR3 spells CASIGMDRSLFF. CDR3 DNA sequence: TGTGCCAGCATTGGAATGGACAGGTCGCTGTTCTTC.